This T cell receptor beta chain was sequenced in a study of early T cells in non-severe SARS-CoV-2 infection. Study information: The sequenced material was bulk RNA from unsorted whole blood, and its chains were unpaired.

Study-wide findings and caveats: Lookups in VDJdb leaned toward anti-spike CD8 responses and missed private and CD4 specificities.

One entry per CDR3 protein results from TCRdb running MiXCR on the 5' RACE reads. The table lists some 55,000 distinct CDR3 sequences, 9% to 15% of them singletons. This CDR3 is 15 amino acids long. Germline V gives CDR1 SGHDT, CDR2 YYEEEE. This clonotype was observed a single time. Its antigen is unknown. A clone one base away is much larger, so this may be a read error. The sequence came from an adult who was a healthcare worker with PCR-confirmed SARS-CoV-2 infection or an uninfected control (not recorded which). This chain links TRBV5-6 with TRBJ2-2; TRBD1 agrees at 7 bases. The input for sequencing was whole blood, taken at baseline. In nucleotides, the CDR3 is TGTGCCAGCAGCTTGGCAGGGGGTAACACCGGGGAGCCGTTTTTT. It translates to CASSLAGGNTGEPFF.